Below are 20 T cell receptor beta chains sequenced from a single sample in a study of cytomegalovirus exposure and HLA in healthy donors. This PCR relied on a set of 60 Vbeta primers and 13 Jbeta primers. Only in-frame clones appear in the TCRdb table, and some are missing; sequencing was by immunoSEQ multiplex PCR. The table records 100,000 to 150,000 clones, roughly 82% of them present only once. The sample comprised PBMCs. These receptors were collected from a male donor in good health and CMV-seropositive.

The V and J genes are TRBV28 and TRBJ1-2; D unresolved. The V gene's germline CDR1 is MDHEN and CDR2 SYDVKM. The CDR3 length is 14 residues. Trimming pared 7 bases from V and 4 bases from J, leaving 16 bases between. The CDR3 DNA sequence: TGTGCCAGCACCCCTGTGCAGGCGGGCTATGGCTACACCTTC. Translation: CASTPVQAGYGYTF.

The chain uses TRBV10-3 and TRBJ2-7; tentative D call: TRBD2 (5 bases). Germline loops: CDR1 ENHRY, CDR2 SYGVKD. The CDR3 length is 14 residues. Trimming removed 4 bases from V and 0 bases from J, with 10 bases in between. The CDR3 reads CAISVRRSSYEQYF. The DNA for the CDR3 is TGTGCCATCAGTGTTCGGAGGAGCTCCTACGAGCAGTACTTC.

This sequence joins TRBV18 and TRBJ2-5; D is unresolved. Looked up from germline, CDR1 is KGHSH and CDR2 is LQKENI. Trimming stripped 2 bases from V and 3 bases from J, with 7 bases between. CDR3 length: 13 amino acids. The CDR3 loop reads CASSPAQEETQYF. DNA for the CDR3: TGTGCCAGCTCACCAGCGCAGGAAGAGACCCAGTACTTC.

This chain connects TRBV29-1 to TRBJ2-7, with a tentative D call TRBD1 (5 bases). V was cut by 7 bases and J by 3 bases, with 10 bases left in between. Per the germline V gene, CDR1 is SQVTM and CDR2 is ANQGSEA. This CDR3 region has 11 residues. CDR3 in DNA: TGCAGCGGCTTTGACAGCTACGAGCAGTACTTC. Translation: CSGFDSYEQYF.

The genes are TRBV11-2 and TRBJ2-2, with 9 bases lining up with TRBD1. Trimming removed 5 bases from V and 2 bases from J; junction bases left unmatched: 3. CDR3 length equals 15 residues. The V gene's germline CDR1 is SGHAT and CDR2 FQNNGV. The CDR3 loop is CASSGTGSNTGELFF. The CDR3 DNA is TGTGCCAGCAGCGGGACAGGGAGTAACACCGGGGAGCTGTTTTTT.

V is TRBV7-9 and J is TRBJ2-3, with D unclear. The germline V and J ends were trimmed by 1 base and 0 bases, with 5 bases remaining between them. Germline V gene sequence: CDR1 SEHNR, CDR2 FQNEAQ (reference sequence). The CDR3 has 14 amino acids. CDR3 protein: CASSLDHSTDTQYF. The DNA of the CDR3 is TGTGCCAGCAGCTTAGATCATAGCACAGATACGCAGTATTTT.

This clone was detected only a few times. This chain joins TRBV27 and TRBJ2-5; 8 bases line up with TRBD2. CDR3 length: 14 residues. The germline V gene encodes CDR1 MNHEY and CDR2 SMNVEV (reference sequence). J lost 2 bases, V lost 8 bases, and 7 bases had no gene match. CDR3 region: CASGAGGGQETQYF. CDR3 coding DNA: TGTGCCAGCGGGGCGGGGGGCGGACAAGAGACCCAGTACTTC.

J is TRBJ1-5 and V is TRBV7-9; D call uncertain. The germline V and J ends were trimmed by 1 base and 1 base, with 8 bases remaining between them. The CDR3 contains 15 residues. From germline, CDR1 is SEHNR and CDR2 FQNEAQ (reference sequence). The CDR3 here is CASSLDTGSNQPQHF. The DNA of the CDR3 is TGTGCCAGCAGCTTAGATACGGGAAGCAATCAGCCCCAGCATTTT.

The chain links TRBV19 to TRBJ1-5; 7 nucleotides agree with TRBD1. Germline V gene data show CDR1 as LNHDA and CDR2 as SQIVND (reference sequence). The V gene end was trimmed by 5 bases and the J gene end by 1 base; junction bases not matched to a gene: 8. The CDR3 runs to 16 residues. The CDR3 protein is CASSSITGVSNQPQHF. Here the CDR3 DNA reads TGTGCCAGTAGTTCTATAACAGGGGTAAGCAATCAGCCCCAGCATTTT.

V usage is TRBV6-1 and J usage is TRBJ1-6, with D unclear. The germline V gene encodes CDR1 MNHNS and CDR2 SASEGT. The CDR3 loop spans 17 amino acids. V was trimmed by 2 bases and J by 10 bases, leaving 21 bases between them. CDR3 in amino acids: CASSEWRPSGMGSPLHF. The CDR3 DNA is TGTGCCAGCAGTGAATGGAGACCCTCCGGGATGGGCTCACCCCTCCACTTT.

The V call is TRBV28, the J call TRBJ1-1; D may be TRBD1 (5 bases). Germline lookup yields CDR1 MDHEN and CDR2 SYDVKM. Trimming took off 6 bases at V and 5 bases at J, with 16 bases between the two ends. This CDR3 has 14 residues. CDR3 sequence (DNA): TGTGCCAGCAGGATATTAGGGGTTCGGACTGAAGCTTTCTTT. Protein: CASRILGVRTEAFF.

This chain's CDR3 is CASSRLAGGGVETQYF. CDR3 nucleotides: TGTGCCAGCAGTCGGTTAGCGGGAGGCGGGGTAGAGACCCAGTACTTC. The chain has TRBV28 and TRBJ2-5; the match to TRBD2 covers 10 bases. V gave up 5 bases and J gave up 4 bases; unmatched junction bases: 10. This CDR3 spans 16 amino acids. Per the germline V gene, CDR1 is MDHEN and CDR2 is SYDVKM.

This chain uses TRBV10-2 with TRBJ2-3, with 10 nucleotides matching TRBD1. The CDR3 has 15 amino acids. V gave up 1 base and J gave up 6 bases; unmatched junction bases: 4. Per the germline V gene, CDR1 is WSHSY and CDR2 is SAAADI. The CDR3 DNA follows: TGCGCCAGCAGTGAGTACCGACAGGGGGCTGATACGCAGTATTTT. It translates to CASSEYRQGADTQYF.

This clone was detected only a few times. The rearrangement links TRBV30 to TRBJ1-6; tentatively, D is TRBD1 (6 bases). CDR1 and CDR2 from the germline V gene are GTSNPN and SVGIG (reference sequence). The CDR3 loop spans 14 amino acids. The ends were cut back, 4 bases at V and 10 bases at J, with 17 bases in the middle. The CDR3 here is CAWNLGGLVSPLHF. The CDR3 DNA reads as TGTGCCTGGAACTTGGGGGGGCTTGTATCACCCCTCCACTTT.

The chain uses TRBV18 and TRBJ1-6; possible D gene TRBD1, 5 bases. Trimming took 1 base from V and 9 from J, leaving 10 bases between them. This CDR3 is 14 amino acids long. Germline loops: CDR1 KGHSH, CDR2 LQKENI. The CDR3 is CASSPRGEISPLHF. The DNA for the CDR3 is TGTGCCAGCTCACCACGGGGGGAAATTTCACCCCTCCACTTT.

CDR3 DNA sequence: TGTGCCAGCAGTTCCGGACTAGCGGGGATGGGCACAGATACGCAGTATTTT. Protein product: CASSSGLAGMGTDTQYF. This chain uses TRBV5-4 with TRBJ2-3; TRBD2 matches 12 bases. V lost 5 bases and J lost 1; bases outside the gene matches: 8. This CDR3 comprises 17 residues. Germline V gene lookup returns CDR1 SGHNT and CDR2 YYREEE (reference sequence).

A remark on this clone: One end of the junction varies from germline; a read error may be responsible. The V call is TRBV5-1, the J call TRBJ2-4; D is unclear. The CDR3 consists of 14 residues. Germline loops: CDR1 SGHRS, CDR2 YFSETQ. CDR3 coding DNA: TGCGCCAGCAGCTTGGCCGTCAACGTAAACAGTCAGTACTTC. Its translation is CASSLAVNVNSQYF. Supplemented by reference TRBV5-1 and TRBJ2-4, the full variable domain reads KAGVTQTPRYLIKTRGQQVTLSCSPISGHRSVSWYQQTPGQGLQFLFEYFSETQRNKGNFPGRFSGRQFSNSRSEMNVSTLELGDSALYLCASSLAVNVNSQYFGAGTRLSVL.

The CDR3 reads CASSRGTDTFNSPLHF. The CDR3, as DNA: TGTGCCAGCAGCCGAGGGACTGATACTTTTAATTCACCCCTCCACTTT. This rearrangement joins TRBV4-2 to TRBJ1-6; D is possibly TRBD1 (5 bases). CDR1 and CDR2 (germline): LGHNA, YNFKEQ. This CDR3 region has 16 residues. V dropped 4 bases and J dropped 6 bases, with 16 bases sitting between them.

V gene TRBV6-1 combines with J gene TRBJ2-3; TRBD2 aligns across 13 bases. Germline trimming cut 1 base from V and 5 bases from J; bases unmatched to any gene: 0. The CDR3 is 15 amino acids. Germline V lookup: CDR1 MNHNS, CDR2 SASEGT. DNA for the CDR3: TGTGCCAGCAGTGAAGGACTAGCGGGGGGAGATACGCAGTATTTT. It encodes CASSEGLAGGDTQYF.

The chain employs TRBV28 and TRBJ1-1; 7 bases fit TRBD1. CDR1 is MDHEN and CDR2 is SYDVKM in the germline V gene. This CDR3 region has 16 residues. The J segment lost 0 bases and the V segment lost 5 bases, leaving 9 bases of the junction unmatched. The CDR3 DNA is TGTGCCAGCAGTCTCTCCAGGGGGTGGATGAACACTGAAGCTTTCTTT. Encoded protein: CASSLSRGWMNTEAFF.